This T cell receptor (beta chain) was sequenced for a study of T cell responses to AZD1222 COVID-19 vaccine. The V gene lost 4 bases and the J gene lost 5 bases, with 8 bases spanning the gap. CDR1 is SGDLS, CDR2 YYNGEE, per germline. The CDR3 loop spans 12 amino acids. On this clone: Its antigen is still unknown.

Recipients boosted at about 4 weeks or about 12 weeks are pooled. The protocol was immunoSEQ multiplex PCR, while the TCRdb copy is restricted to in-frame clones and leaves out a portion. The table lists 89,000 or so clones, around 84% of them singletons. Study conclusions and caveats: Only a handful of AZD1222 recipients, roughly 6 in all, had baseline seropositivity.

This receptor was identified in an adult who received the AZD1222 COVID-19 vaccine. The chain employs TRBV9 and TRBJ2-3; a possible D gene is TRBD2 (5 bases). Source: peripheral blood, taken 28 days after the second AZD1222 dose. The CDR3 region has the DNA TGTGCCAGCAGCATGAGCGGAGATACGCAGTATTTT. This gives the protein CASSMSGDTQYF.